This entry lists 30 T cell receptor beta chains sequenced from one sample in a study of blood T cell repertoires in COVID-19. Here immunoSEQ multiplex PCR was the method, and the copy in TCRdb shows in-frame clones only, minus some. The sample contains nearly 300,000 clones, approximately 90% of which appear only once. The sequenced material came from peripheral blood. These receptor sequences come from a woman aged 25 to 39 who had recovered from COVID-19.

The chain couples TRBV6-5 to TRBJ2-3, with unresolved D. V was clipped by 4 bases and J by 6 bases, with 11 bases between them. CDR1 MNHEY and CDR2 SVGAGI come from the germline V gene. CDR3 length: 13 residues. Here the CDR3 DNA reads TGTGCCAGCAGTTCCGTAGCAGCCGATACGCAGTATTTT. This sequence encodes CASSSVAADTQYF.

V is TRBV4-1 and J is TRBJ1-6, with 10 bases lining up with TRBD1. CDR1 MGHRA and CDR2 YSYEKL come from the germline V gene. The CDR3 extends over 15 amino acids. V was clipped by 4 bases and J by 9 bases; unmatched bases: 6. Here the CDR3 DNA reads TGCGCCAGCAGCCGGGACAGGGGTATCGGTTCACCCCTCCACTTT. Encoded protein: CASSRDRGIGSPLHF.

The chain recombines TRBV10-3 with TRBJ1-1; D is perhaps TRBD1 (5 bases). CDR1 is ENHRY, CDR2 SYGVKD, per germline. CDR3 length equals 14 residues. V lost 11 bases to trimming and J lost 1 base, with 17 bases between them. The CDR3 nucleotides read TGTGCCGTCAATGGGGCATCGGGGAACACTGAAGCTTTCTTT. Its protein is CAVNGASGNTEAFF.

In the case of this clone: Different DNA sequences within this sample yield the same CDR3. The chain uses TRBV28 and TRBJ1-4, with D possibly TRBD1 on 5 matching bases. The CDR3 covers 12 residues. Trimming stripped 4 bases from V and 5 bases from J, with 5 bases between. In germline, CDR1 is MDHEN, CDR2 SYDVKM. CDR3 in amino acids: CASSSGNEKLFF. Here the CDR3 DNA reads TGTGCCAGCAGTTCAGGGAATGAAAAACTGTTTTTT. Full variable domain (rest looked up from reference TRBV28 and TRBJ1-4): DVKVTQSSRYLVKRTGEKVFLECVQDMDHENMFWYRQDPGLGLRLIYFSYDVKMKEKGDIPEGYSVSREKKERFSLILESASTNQTSMYLCASSSGNEKLFFGSGTQLSVL.

The chain joins TRBV27 to TRBJ2-1; TRBD2 matches 13 bases. The CDR3 sequence is 20 residues long. With 4 bases clipped from V and 5 bases from J, the junction kept 17 bases outside the gene matches. Per germline, CDR1 MNHEY and CDR2 SMNVEV (reference sequence). The chain's CDR3 is CASSWRGWTSGGPLDNEQFF. The CDR3 bases are TGTGCCAGCAGTTGGAGGGGGTGGACTAGCGGGGGCCCCCTCGACAATGAGCAGTTCTTC.

The chain is built from TRBV7-9 and TRBJ2-7, with D possibly TRBD2 on 5 matching bases. CDR1 and CDR2 (germline): SEHNR, FQNEAQ (reference sequence). The CDR3 spans 13 residues. The ends were cut back, 1 base at V and 7 bases at J, with 11 bases in the middle. The chain's CDR3 is CASSLVEVGEQYF. CDR3 DNA sequence: TGTGCCAGCAGCTTAGTGGAGGTTGGGGAGCAGTACTTC.

The CDR3 protein is CASSPAGTEVEAFF. The CDR3 DNA reads as TGCGCCAGCAGCCCTGCGGGGACAGAAGTTGAAGCTTTCTTT. The chain couples TRBV5-1 to TRBJ1-1, with 7 positions matching TRBD1. Looked up from germline, CDR1 is SGHRS and CDR2 is YFSETQ. J gave up 7 bases and V 4 bases, and 10 bases lay outside the gene matches. This CDR3 region has 14 residues.

The gene calls are TRBV28 and TRBJ2-7; no clear D. CDR3 length: 14 amino acids. V was cut by 5 bases and J by 4 bases, with 15 bases left in between. Germline V gene lookup returns CDR1 MDHEN and CDR2 SYDVKM. The CDR3 sequence: CASSMGPAPYEQYF. Here the CDR3 DNA reads TGTGCCAGCAGTATGGGCCCCGCACCTTACGAGCAGTACTTC.

V and J are TRBV2 and TRBJ1-6; D might be TRBD1 (6 bases). This CDR3 region has 15 residues. The V end lost 6 bases, the J end lost 5 bases, and 14 bases lay between the germline ends. Germline CDR1 SNHLY, CDR2 FYNNEI. The DNA for the CDR3 is TGTGCCAGCAGGACGGACAGAGGCGATAATTCACCCCTCCACTTT. Translating it yields CASRTDRGDNSPLHF. Full variable domain (remainder filled in from reference TRBV2 and TRBJ1-6): EPEVTQTPSHQVTQMGQEVILRCVPISNHLYFYWYRQILGQKVEFLVSFYNNEISEKSEIFDDQFSVERPDGSNFTLKIRSTKLEDSAMYFCASRTDRGDNSPLHFGNGTRLTVT.

This clone was counted once. The chain uses TRBV4-1 and TRBJ1-1; no reliable D call. V gave up 1 base and J gave up 7 bases, with 10 bases separating them. The germline V gene has CDR1 MGHRA and CDR2 YSYEKL. This CDR3 comprises 13 residues. The CDR3 coding sequence is TGCGCCAGCAGCCAAGTAACAGTCCTTGAAGCTTTCTTT. As protein: CASSQVTVLEAFF.

This CDR3 is CASSRTGQNEKLFF. CDR3 bases: TGTGCCAGCAGCCGGACAGGGCAAAATGAAAAACTGTTTTTT. This chain links TRBV9 with TRBJ1-4; 8 bases fit TRBD1. Germline V CDR1 and CDR2: SGDLS, YYNGEE. Losses at the gene ends were 4 bases for V and 5 bases for J; bases not matched to a gene: 4. The CDR3 contains 14 residues. The whole variable domain, filled in from reference TRBV9 and TRBJ1-4, reads DSGVTQTPKHLITATGQRVTLRCSPRSGDLSVYWYQQSLDQGLQFLIQYYNGEERAKGNILERFSAQQFPDLHSELNLSSLELGDSALYFCASSRTGQNEKLFFGSGTQLSVL.

This sequence joins TRBV15 and TRBJ2-7, with 7 bases that match TRBD2. This CDR3 contains 16 residues. With 2 bases clipped from V and 3 bases from J, the junction kept 10 bases outside the gene matches. Germline V gives CDR1 LNHNV, CDR2 YYDKDF (reference sequence). The CDR3 sequence: CATSRNEAGFFYEQYF. As DNA, the CDR3 is TGTGCCACCAGCAGAAATGAAGCGGGGTTCTTCTACGAGCAGTACTTC.

The chain combines TRBV9 with TRBJ1-1; 8 bases are shared with TRBD1. J was trimmed by 4 bases and V by 4 bases; bases with no gene match: 12. The CDR3 has 16 amino acids. Looked up from germline, CDR1 is SGDLS and CDR2 is YYNGEE. The CDR3 loop is CASSTDRERGSTEAFF. The CDR3 coding sequence is TGTGCCAGCAGCACGGACAGGGAGAGGGGCAGCACTGAAGCTTTCTTT.

The V and J genes are TRBV19 and TRBJ2-3, with 7 bases fitting TRBD1. V trimming: 3 bases; J trimming: 4 bases; junction bases outside the gene matches: 7. This CDR3 region has 15 residues. Germline CDR1 is LNHDA and CDR2 is SQIVND (reference sequence). For the CDR3, the DNA is TGTGCCAGTAGTATGTGGGACAGTCTCCCAGATACGCAGTATTTT. Its translation: CASSMWDSLPDTQYF.

V is TRBV7-3 and J is TRBJ2-3; D not certain. CDR1 SGHTA and CDR2 FQGTGA come from the germline V gene. The CDR3 length is 13 residues. Trimming left V 4 bases short and J 2 bases short, with 7 bases between. The CDR3 here is CASSYSNTDTQYF. Here the CDR3 DNA reads TGTGCCAGCAGCTACTCCAACACAGATACGCAGTATTTT.

This chain links TRBV28 with TRBJ2-5; TRBD2 matches 9 bases. Germline loops: CDR1 MDHEN, CDR2 SYDVKM. The CDR3 loop spans 20 amino acids. V was pared by 3 bases and J by 2 bases, with 19 bases of the junction left unmatched. The CDR3 is CASSLTPPGLAGRLQETQYF. CDR3 nucleotide sequence: TGTGCCAGCAGTTTGACCCCACCGGGACTAGCAGGTCGGTTGCAAGAGACCCAGTACTTC.

The chain is built from TRBV5-1 and TRBJ2-3, with TRBD2 matching 8 bases. This CDR3 is 15 amino acids long. The junction had 4 bases not matched to a gene; V was cut back by 1 base and J by 3 bases. Per the germline V gene, CDR1 is SGHRS and CDR2 is YFSETQ. The CDR3 coding sequence is TGCGCCAGCAGCTTGCGGGTAGCGGGGACAGATACGCAGTATTTT. This gives the protein CASSLRVAGTDTQYF. The complete variable domain, with remaining parts taken from reference TRBV5-1 and TRBJ2-3, reads KAGVTQTPRYLIKTRGQQVTLSCSPISGHRSVSWYQQTPGQGLQFLFEYFSETQRNKGNFPGRFSGRQFSNSRSEMNVSTLELGDSALYLCASSLRVAGTDTQYFGPGTRLTVL.

The rearrangement uses TRBV5-1 and TRBJ2-7; D is undetermined. The V end lost 1 base, the J end lost 6 bases, and 14 bases lay between the germline ends. Germline V gene lookup returns CDR1 SGHRS and CDR2 YFSETQ. This CDR3 is built from 14 residues. CDR3 DNA sequence: TGCGCCAGCAGCTTGTCTCGTAGCCCTACCGAGCAGTACTTC. Translated, it gives CASSLSRSPTEQYF.

The rearrangement joins TRBV28 to TRBJ2-1; the D gene is possibly TRBD2 (7 bases). Trimming stripped 6 bases from V and 5 bases from J, with 17 bases between. The CDR3 spans 15 residues. Germline CDR1 reads MDHEN; CDR2 reads SYDVKM. DNA of the CDR3: TGTGCCAGCAGGCTGGGGGGGGGCTTCCACAATGAGCAGTTCTTC. It specifies CASRLGGGFHNEQFF.

This chain uses TRBV6-2 or TRBV6-3 with TRBJ2-1, with 8 bases matching TRBD2. V trimming: 3 bases; J trimming: 8 bases; junction bases outside the gene matches: 6. Germline values: CDR1 MNHEY, CDR2 SVGEGT. The CDR3 consists of 14 residues. In DNA, the CDR3 is TGTGCCAGCAGTTATGCGGGGGGAGGTCATGAGCAGTTCTTC. Amino acids: CASSYAGGGHEQFF.

The chain recombines TRBV20-1 with TRBJ2-5; no clear D gene. The V gene's germline CDR1 is DFQATT and CDR2 SNEGSKA (reference sequence). The CDR3 runs 11 residues. The CDR3 loop reads CRAVDGETQYF. As DNA, the CDR3 is TGCAGGGCGGTCGACGGGGAGACCCAGTACTTC.

The chain couples TRBV4-2 to TRBJ2-3; maybe TRBD2 (6 bases). CDR3 length: 15 residues. The germline gives CDR1 LGHNA, CDR2 YNFKEQ. The V gene lost 4 bases and the J gene lost 0 bases, with 11 bases spanning the gap. CDR3 residues: CASSRLAASTDTQYF. In DNA, the CDR3 is TGTGCCAGCAGCCGGTTAGCGGCTAGCACAGATACGCAGTATTTT.

The chain links TRBV12-3 or TRBV12-4 to TRBJ1-2; D perhaps matches TRBD1 (5 bases). Trimming pared 7 bases from V and 8 bases from J, leaving 17 bases between. There are 13 residues in the CDR3. The CDR3 nucleotides read TGTGCCAGCACCCCGGGGGGTGGAAGCGGCTACACCTTC. Its translation is CASTPGGGSGYTF.

The rearrangement uses TRBV3-1 (or the pseudogene TRBV3-2) and TRBJ2-1; TRBD1 agrees at 11 bases. The CDR3 consists of 15 residues. V lost 6 bases and J lost 3; bases outside the gene matches: 4. Looked up from germline, CDR1 is LGHDT and CDR2 is YNNKEL (reference sequence). The CDR3 reads CASRDGTGGYNEQFF. The CDR3 DNA follows: TGTGCCAGCAGGGACGGGACAGGGGGCTACAATGAGCAGTTCTTC.

The genes are TRBV2 and TRBJ1-6; 7 bases fit TRBD1. CDR1 is SNHLY, CDR2 FYNNEI, per germline. Unmatched junction bases numbered 3, after V lost 3 bases and J lost 4 bases. The CDR3 is 15 residues long. CDR3 sequence (DNA): TGTGCCAGCAGTGAGGCGGGACAGTATAATTCACCCCTCCACTTT. Its translation: CASSEAGQYNSPLHF. The whole variable domain, filled in from reference TRBV2 and TRBJ1-6, reads EPEVTQTPSHQVTQMGQEVILRCVPISNHLYFYWYRQILGQKVEFLVSFYNNEISEKSEIFDDQFSVERPDGSNFTLKIRSTKLEDSAMYFCASSEAGQYNSPLHFGNGTRLTVT.

V gene TRBV5-6 combines with J gene TRBJ2-1; 12 bases fit TRBD2. J gave up 10 bases and V 3 bases, and 8 bases lay outside the gene matches. Germline-derived CDR1 and CDR2 are SGHDT and YYEEEE. This CDR3 comprises 15 residues. The CDR3 DNA follows: TGTGCCAGCAGCTCTGGACTAGCGGGGCCCACAGAGCAGTTCTTC. Protein product: CASSSGLAGPTEQFF.

J is TRBJ1-2 and V is TRBV29-1; the match to TRBD1 covers 7 bases. Germline CDR1 is SQVTM and CDR2 is ANQGSEA. V shed 7 bases, J shed 0 bases, and the junction held 11 bases outside the gene matches. The CDR3 sequence is 15 residues long. CDR3 protein: CSGSARDRTNYGYTF. CDR3 nucleotides: TGCAGCGGGTCTGCACGGGACAGAACTAACTATGGCTACACCTTC.

This chain links TRBV19 with TRBJ1-5, with D tentatively TRBD1 (5 bases). The CDR3 has 13 residues. The germline CDR1 and CDR2 sequences are LNHDA and SQIVND (reference sequence). The ends were cut back, 7 bases at V and 2 bases at J, with 9 bases in the middle. CDR3 DNA sequence: TGTGCCAGTAAGGGGAACGGCAATCAGCCCCAGCATTTT. Its translation is CASKGNGNQPQHF.

CDR3: CASSELPGQGAREQYF. Written as DNA, the CDR3 is TGTGCCAGCAGTGAGCTACCGGGACAGGGGGCGCGAGAGCAGTACTTC. The rearrangement joins TRBV25-1 to TRBJ2-7, with 12 positions matching TRBD1. Germline V gene data show CDR1 as MGHDK and CDR2 as SYGVNS. With V trimmed by 3 bases and J by 7 bases, 10 bases remained unmatched. The CDR3 has 16 amino acids.

V and J are TRBV21-1 and TRBJ2-3; whether TRBD2, the table's D call, matches the DNA was not checked. TRBV21-1 is marked as a pseudogene. The CDR3 loop spans 19 amino acids. The CDR3 protein is CASSKDGYLAGGFTDTQYF. CDR3 nucleotides: TGTGCCAGCAGCAAAGACGGGTACCTAGCGGGGGGATTCACAGATACGCAGTATTTT.